The 27 T cell receptor beta chains listed next were all sequenced from one sample in a study of T cell responses to AZD1222 COVID-19 vaccine. Assay used: immunoSEQ multiplex PCR; TCRdb lists only in-frame clones, some missing. Here the sample spans roughly 120,000 clones, about 88% being singletons. This sample comprised peripheral blood, obtained on day 0 of AZD1222 vaccination. The receptor set was obtained from an adult in good health.

The chain couples TRBV18 to TRBJ1-1; D call uncertain. Germline CDR1 KGHSH, CDR2 LQKENI. This CDR3 contains 15 residues. Trimming took 5 bases from V and 6 from J, leaving 19 bases between them. This CDR3 reads CASSGESASHPEAFF. CDR3 nucleotide sequence: TGTGCCAGCTCAGGAGAGTCCGCCTCTCACCCTGAAGCTTTCTTT.

This clone occurred once. The genes are TRBV11-3 and TRBJ2-3; 7 bases map to TRBD1. The V gene's germline CDR1 is SGHNT and CDR2 YENEEA. V dropped 5 bases and J dropped 4; count of bases not matched to a gene: 6. The length of the CDR3 is 14 residues. CDR3 sequence (DNA): TGTGCCAGCAGCGTGACAGGGACAGCAGATACGCAGTATTTT. Protein: CASSVTGTADTQYF.

This clone has more than one count but fewer than ten. This chain joins TRBV10-3 and TRBJ2-7; D is uncertain. The V gene's germline CDR1 is ENHRY and CDR2 SYGVKD. V was trimmed by 5 bases and J by 6 bases, leaving 23 bases between them. CDR3 length: 16 amino acids. The CDR3 region has the DNA TGTGCCATCAGTACAGTCAGTGGCCTAGGAGAACCCGAGCAGTACTTC. This sequence encodes CAISTVSGLGEPEQYF.

The chain uses TRBV7-9 and TRBJ2-7, with D unresolved. Trimming shortened V by 5 bases and J by 0 bases, and 8 bases separated the two germline ends. Germline V gene data show CDR1 as SEHNR and CDR2 as FQNEAQ (reference sequence). The CDR3 spans 13 residues. For the CDR3, the DNA is TGTGCCAGCAGCGAAAGGAGCTCCTACGAGCAGTACTTC. This sequence encodes CASSERSSYEQYF.

The chain has TRBV9 and TRBJ2-5, with TRBD1 matching 7 bases. Germline assignment: CDR1 SGDLS and CDR2 YYNGEE. Trimming cost V 0 bases and J 0 bases; bases outside gene matches: 2. The length of the CDR3 is 15 residues. The DNA of the CDR3 is TGTGCCAGCAGCGTAGCAGGGACAGACCAAGAGACCCAGTACTTC. Protein: CASSVAGTDQETQYF. Drawing the rest from reference TRBV9 and TRBJ2-5, the complete variable domain is DSGVTQTPKHLITATGQRVTLRCSPRSGDLSVYWYQQSLDQGLQFLIQYYNGEERAKGNILERFSAQQFPDLHSELNLSSLELGDSALYFCASSVAGTDQETQYFGPGTRLLVL.

The V and J genes are TRBV29-1 and TRBJ1-5, with D unclear. This CDR3 spans 13 amino acids. The germline gives CDR1 SQVTM, CDR2 ANQGSEA. V was clipped by 3 bases and J by 4 bases, with 10 bases between them. DNA of the CDR3: TGCAGCGTTGAGCCGGGGTTAAATCAGCCCCAGCATTTT. Protein: CSVEPGLNQPQHF. Drawing the rest from reference TRBV29-1 and TRBJ1-5, the complete variable domain is SAVISQKPSRDICQRGTSLTIQCQVDSQVTMMFWYRQQPGQSLTLIATANQGSEATYESGFVIDKFPISRPNLTFSTLTVSNMSPEDSSIYLCSVEPGLNQPQHFGDGTRLSIL.

This clone appeared once. The CDR3 DNA follows: TGTGCCAGCAGTCCCCCAAAGGGCGTATATGGCTACACCTTC. As protein: CASSPPKGVYGYTF. The V gene is TRBV28, the J gene TRBJ1-2; D gene unclear. Germline V lookup: CDR1 MDHEN, CDR2 SYDVKM. The CDR3 has 14 residues. V dropped 5 bases and J dropped 5 bases, with 15 bases sitting between them.

The V call is TRBV19, the J call TRBJ2-2, with 10 bases that match TRBD1. V trimming: 5 bases; J trimming: 4 bases; junction bases outside the gene matches: 7. CDR1 and CDR2 (germline): LNHDA, SQIVND (reference sequence). The CDR3 consists of 16 residues. CDR3 loop: CASSVRQGAVTGELFF. CDR3 nucleotide sequence: TGTGCCAGTAGTGTGCGACAGGGGGCGGTCACCGGGGAGCTGTTTTTT.

V usage is TRBV12-3 or TRBV12-4 and J usage is TRBJ1-5; D gene uncertain. The ends were cut back, 7 bases at V and 5 bases at J, with 12 bases in the middle. The CDR3 is 13 residues long. The CDR3 protein is CASTHGGYQPQHF. The CDR3 DNA is TGTGCCAGCACCCACGGAGGGTATCAGCCCCAGCATTTT.

The chain uses TRBV5-5 and TRBJ1-6; TRBD1 aligns across 8 bases. The germline V gene has CDR1 SGHKS and CDR2 YYEKEE (reference sequence). CDR3 size: 13 residues. After removal of 4 bases from V and 9 bases from J, the junction contained 3 bases not matched to a gene. CDR3 coding DNA: TGTGCCAGCAGCCTAGACAGGGGTTCACCCCTCCACTTT. Amino acid sequence: CASSLDRGSPLHF.

This clone has a single count. The chain recombines TRBV2 with TRBJ1-2; 7 positions match TRBD1. J was trimmed by 4 bases and V by 6 bases; bases with no gene match: 5. The CDR3 length is 13 residues. In germline, CDR1 is SNHLY, CDR2 FYNNEI. The CDR3 loop is CASRPGTAYGYTF. DNA for the CDR3: TGTGCCAGCAGACCCGGGACAGCCTATGGCTACACCTTC.

Judged by abundance, this clone is medium-sized (0.01 to 0.1%). This chain joins TRBV9 and TRBJ2-7; 7 nucleotides align to TRBD1. Trimming took 0 bases from V and 6 from J; bases not matched to a gene: 9. The CDR3 extends over 15 amino acids. The germline gives CDR1 SGDLS, CDR2 YYNGEE. The CDR3 region is CASSVGVGQSAEQYF. The CDR3 nucleotides are TGTGCCAGCAGCGTAGGCGTGGGACAGAGTGCCGAGCAGTACTTC.

The chain uses TRBV14 and TRBJ2-1, with TRBD2 matching 13 bases. The germline gives CDR1 SGHDN, CDR2 FVKESK. V trimming: 0 bases; J trimming: 8 bases; junction bases outside the gene matches: 16. The CDR3 is 20 amino acids. For the CDR3, the DNA is TGTGCCAGCAGCCAAGATCCCGGACTAGCGGGAGAGTCGAGAGTATATGAGCAGTTCTTC. Amino acids: CASSQDPGLAGESRVYEQFF.

The chain couples TRBV5-1 to TRBJ2-1; 10 bases agree with TRBD2. The CDR3 totals 16 residues. Germline CDR1 is SGHRS and CDR2 is YFSETQ. V was clipped by 4 bases and J by 0 bases; unmatched bases: 4. The CDR3 spells CASSTSSGSSYNEQFF. CDR3 sequence (DNA): TGCGCCAGCAGCACGTCTAGCGGGAGCTCCTACAATGAGCAGTTCTTC.

The chain recombines TRBV7-9 with TRBJ1-1; 10 bases are shared with TRBD1. Trimming at V came to 5 bases and at J to 0 bases, leaving 12 bases not matched to a gene. This CDR3 is 18 amino acids long. CDR1 and CDR2 from the germline V gene are SEHNR and FQNEAQ (reference sequence). CDR3 protein: CASSSATGGWVVNTEAFF. CDR3 nucleotide sequence: TGTGCCAGCAGCAGCGCGACAGGGGGCTGGGTGGTGAACACTGAAGCTTTCTTT. Full variable domain (rest looked up from reference TRBV7-9 and TRBJ1-1): DTGVSQNPRHKITKRGQNVTFRCDPISEHNRLYWYRQTLGQGPEFLTYFQNEAQLEKSRLLSDRFSAERPKGSFSTLEIQRTEQGDSAMYLCASSSATGGWVVNTEAFFGQGTRLTVV.

This clone was observed a few times. The V call is TRBV4-1, the J call TRBJ1-5; tentative D call: TRBD1 (5 bases). In germline, CDR1 is MGHRA, CDR2 YSYEKL. V was shortened by 1 base and J by 1 base, with 14 bases between the two germline ends. The length of the CDR3 is 17 residues. For the CDR3, the DNA is TGCGCCAGCAGCCAAGCCCAAAGGGGCGCGAGCAATCAGCCCCAGCATTTT. This encodes CASSQAQRGASNQPQHF.

The chain employs TRBV10-2 and TRBJ2-5; 13 bases align to TRBD2. The CDR3 contains 17 residues. Germline CDR1 and CDR2: WSHSY and SAAADI. With 4 bases clipped from V and 5 bases from J, the junction kept 10 bases outside the gene matches. As DNA, the CDR3 is TGCGCCAGCAGTGTGCGACTAGCGGGAGGTTTCCTGGAGACCCAGTACTTC. It translates to CASSVRLAGGFLETQYF.

V and J are TRBV11-2 and TRBJ1-2; no clear D. CDR3 length equals 14 residues. The germline CDR1 and CDR2 sequences are SGHAT and FQNNGV. The V end was cut by 1 base, the J end by 6 bases, with 12 bases between. CDR3: CASSLGTRWDGYTF. The CDR3 DNA sequence: TGTGCCAGCAGCTTAGGTACCAGGTGGGATGGCTACACCTTC.

The rearrangement links TRBV27 to TRBJ2-1; weak D call: TRBD2 (6 bases). Germline V gene data show CDR1 as MNHEY and CDR2 as SMNVEV (reference sequence). CDR3 length: 13 amino acids. Trimming shortened V by 1 base and J by 6 bases, and 7 bases separated the two germline ends. The CDR3 bases are TGTGCCAGCAGTTTATTGGGGGGCAATGAGCAGTTCTTC. Protein: CASSLLGGNEQFF.

The chain carries TRBV19 and TRBJ2-1; 8 bases fit TRBD1. V lost 4 bases to trimming and J lost 5 bases; unmatched junction nucleotides: 10. The CDR3 consists of 16 residues. Germline loops: CDR1 LNHDA, CDR2 SQIVND (reference sequence). This CDR3 is CASSTETGVPDNEQFF. For the CDR3, the DNA is TGTGCCAGTAGTACCGAGACAGGGGTCCCTGACAATGAGCAGTTCTTC.

J is TRBJ1-6 and V is TRBV10-2; the D gene is possibly TRBD1 (6 bases). The CDR3 contains 13 residues. V was pared by 5 bases and J by 9 bases, with 11 bases between. Per germline, CDR1 WSHSY and CDR2 SAAADI. This chain's CDR3 is CASSRTDGSPLHF. DNA of the CDR3: TGCGCCAGCAGTAGGACAGACGGTTCACCCCTCCACTTT.

The CDR3 spells CASSPGGSYNEQFF. Written as DNA, the CDR3 is TGTGCCAGCAGCCCCGGGGGGTCCTACAATGAGCAGTTCTTC. The genes are TRBV11-2 and TRBJ2-1, with TRBD2 matching over 7 bases. Losses at the gene ends were 5 bases for V and 1 base for J; bases not matched to a gene: 2. The CDR3 is 14 residues long. The V gene's germline CDR1 is SGHAT and CDR2 FQNNGV.

V is TRBV19 and J is TRBJ1-4; no firm D call. CDR1 and CDR2 (germline): LNHDA, SQIVND (reference sequence). V was clipped by 6 bases and J by 4 bases, with 12 bases between them. The CDR3 is 14 residues long. The CDR3 region has the DNA TGTGCCAGTAGGGGTCAGAGTCATAATGAAAAACTGTTTTTT. Protein sequence: CASRGQSHNEKLFF.

V usage is TRBV9 and J usage is TRBJ2-3, with D possibly called TRBD1 or TRBD2 (5 bases each). The CDR3 covers 16 residues. Germline CDR1 reads SGDLS; CDR2 reads YYNGEE. Trimming stripped 0 bases from V and 1 base from J, with 12 bases between. The chain's CDR3 is CASSVASWDRTDTQYF. The CDR3 DNA is TGTGCCAGCAGCGTAGCTTCGTGGGACCGCACAGATACGCAGTATTTT.

The chain uses TRBV4-3 and TRBJ1-5; no clear D gene. Between the trimmed V and J ends, which lost 0 bases and 6 bases, there was a span of 6 bases. This CDR3 has 13 amino acids. Germline CDR1 and CDR2: LGHNA and YSLEER. The CDR3, as DNA: TGCGCCAGCAGCCAAGATTTGTTTCAGCCCCAGCATTTT. Encoded protein: CASSQDLFQPQHF.

The V call is TRBV24-1, the J call TRBJ1-1, with 9 positions matching TRBD1. The V gene end was trimmed by 9 bases and the J gene end by 1 base; junction bases not matched to a gene: 2. The CDR3 spans 13 residues. Per the germline V gene, CDR1 is KGHDR and CDR2 is SFDVKD. Here the CDR3 reads CATRDRANTEAFF. DNA of the CDR3: TGTGCCACCCGGGACAGGGCGAACACTGAAGCTTTCTTT.

Only a few counts were recorded for this clone. The chain couples TRBV29-1 to TRBJ1-2, with 10 bases identical to TRBD1. The CDR3 sequence is 16 residues long. The trim removed 0 bases at V and 4 bases at J, leaving 8 bases unmatched. CDR1 and CDR2 (germline): SQVTM, ANQGSEA. The CDR3 DNA sequence: TGCAGCGTTGAAGATCCGGGACAGGGGACACGCTATGGCTACACCTTC. Its protein product is CSVEDPGQGTRYGYTF.